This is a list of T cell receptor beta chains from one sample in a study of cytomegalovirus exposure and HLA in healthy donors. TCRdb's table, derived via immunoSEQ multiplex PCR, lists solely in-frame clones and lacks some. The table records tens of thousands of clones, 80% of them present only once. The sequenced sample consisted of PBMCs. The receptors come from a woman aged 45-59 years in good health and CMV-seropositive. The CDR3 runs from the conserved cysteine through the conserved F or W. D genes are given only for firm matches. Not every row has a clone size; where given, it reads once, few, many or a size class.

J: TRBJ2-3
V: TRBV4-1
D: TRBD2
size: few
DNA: TGCGCCAGCAGCCAAGAAGATAGCGGGGGCCCCTACGGGACGCAGTATTTT
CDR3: CASSQEDSGGPYGTQYF

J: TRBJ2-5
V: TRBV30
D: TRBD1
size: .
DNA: TGTGCCTGGGCCGGACAGGGGGCACCGTCGGAGACCCAGTACTTC
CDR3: CAWAGQGAPSETQYF

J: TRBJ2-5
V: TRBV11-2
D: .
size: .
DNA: TGTGCCAGCAGCTTAAAGGTCTGGCGGCAAACTTCGCGCGGGGAGACCCAGTACTTC
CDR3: CASSLKVWRQTSRGETQYF

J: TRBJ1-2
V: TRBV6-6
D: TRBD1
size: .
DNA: TGTGCCAGCAGTTACTCGGGGGACAGGGTGTCCGGCTACACCTTC
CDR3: CASSYSGDRVSGYTF

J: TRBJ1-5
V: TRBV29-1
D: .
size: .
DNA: TGCAGCGTTGTGGAGGGGAATAGCAATCAGCCCCAGCATTTT
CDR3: CSVVEGNSNQPQHF

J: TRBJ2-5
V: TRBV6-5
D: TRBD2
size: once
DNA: TGTGCCACCGGAGCGGGGTCAAAGAAAGAGACCCAGTACTTC
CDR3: CATGAGSKKETQYF

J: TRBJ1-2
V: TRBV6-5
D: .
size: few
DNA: TGTGCCAGCAGTCCAGTTAACTATGGCTACACCTTC
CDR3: CASSPVNYGYTF

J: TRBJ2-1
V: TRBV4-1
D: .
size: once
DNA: TGCGCCAGCAGCCAAGGGCTGTACTACAATGAGCAGTTCTTC
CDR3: CASSQGLYYNEQFF

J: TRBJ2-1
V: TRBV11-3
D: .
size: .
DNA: TGTGCCAGCAGCCGCCCGGGGGTGAGCAATGAGCAGTTCTTC
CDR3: CASSRPGVSNEQFF

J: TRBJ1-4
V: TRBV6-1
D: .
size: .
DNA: TGTGCCAGCAGTGAAGTGGCGGTTAATGAAAAACTGTTTTTT
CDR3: CASSEVAVNEKLFF

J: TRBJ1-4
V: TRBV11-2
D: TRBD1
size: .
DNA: TGTGCCAGCAGCCGACAGGGGGCGAAAGGGGGAGTGTTTTTT
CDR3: CASSRQGAKGGVFF

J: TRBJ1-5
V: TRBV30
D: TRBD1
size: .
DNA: TGTGCCTGGGGACAGGACAATCAGCCCCAGCATTTT
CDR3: CAWGQDNQPQHF

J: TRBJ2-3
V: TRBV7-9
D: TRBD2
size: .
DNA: TGTGCCAGCAGCTCTCCCGCGGGAGCGGCAGATACGCAGTATTTT
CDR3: CASSSPAGAADTQYF

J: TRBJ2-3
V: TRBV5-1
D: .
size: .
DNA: TGCGCCAGCAGCTCGCGACAGATCACAGATACGCAGTATTTT
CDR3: CASSSRQITDTQYF

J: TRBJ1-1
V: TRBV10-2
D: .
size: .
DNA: TGCGCCACTACGGGACAAAAAACGAGTGAAGCTTTCTTT
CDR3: CATTGQKTSEAFF

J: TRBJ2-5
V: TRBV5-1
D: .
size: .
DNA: TGCGCCAGCAGCTTGGCCATAGCAGTCCAAGAGACCCAGTACTTC
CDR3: CASSLAIAVQETQYF

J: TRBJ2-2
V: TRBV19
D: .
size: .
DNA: TGTGCCAGTAACCGGGGAGAGGGGAACACCGGGGAGCTGTTTTTT
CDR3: CASNRGEGNTGELFF

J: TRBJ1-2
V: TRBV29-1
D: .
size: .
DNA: TGCAGCGTCTGGGCCAGAACCTATGGCTACACCTTC
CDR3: CSVWARTYGYTF

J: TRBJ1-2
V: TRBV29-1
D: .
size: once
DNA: TGCAGCGTTGGGCAGGGAGGCGGCTACACCTTC
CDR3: CSVGQGGGYTF

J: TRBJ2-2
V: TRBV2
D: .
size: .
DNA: TGTGCCAGCAGTGAAATCCGGGGAACCGGGGAGCTGTTTTTT
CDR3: CASSEIRGTGELFF

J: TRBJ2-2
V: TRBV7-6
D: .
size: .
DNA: TGTGCCAGCAGCTTAGATGCAGGGGCCAACACCGGGGAGCTGTTTTTT
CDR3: CASSLDAGANTGELFF

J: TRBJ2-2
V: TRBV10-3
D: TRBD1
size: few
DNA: TGTGCCATCAGCCAGACAGGGATCACCGGGGAGCTGTTTTTT
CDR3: CAISQTGITGELFF

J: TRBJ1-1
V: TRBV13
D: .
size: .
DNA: TGTGCCAGCAGCTTACGAGCTACGAACACTGAAGCTTTCTTT
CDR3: CASSLRATNTEAFF

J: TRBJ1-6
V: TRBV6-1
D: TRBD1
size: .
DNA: TGTGCCAGCAGTGAGACAGGGGGAGGATCACCCCTCCACTTT
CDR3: CASSETGGGSPLHF